Listed below are T cell receptor beta chains from one sample, sequenced in a study of cytomegalovirus exposure and HLA in healthy donors. The assay was immunoSEQ multiplex PCR, and TCRdb's table has in-frame clones only and misses some. The data show more than 85,000 clones, around 70% seen once. The source material was PBMCs. The receptor set was obtained from a woman in her 70s in good health and CMV-seropositive. Each CDR3 is given with its conserved first and last residue. A D gene is named only where the DNA matches it firmly. The listing skips clone size in some rows; elsewhere it reads once, few, many or a size class.

>TRBV5-6|TRBJ2-5|-|TRBD1
CASSPDRGGGETQYF
TGTGCCAGCAGCCCGGACAGGGGCGGCGGGGAGACCCAGTACTTC
>TRBV18|TRBJ2-7|few|TRBD1
CASSPETGGGRQYF
TGTGCCAGCTCACCAGAGACAGGGGGCGGACGGCAGTACTTC
>TRBV13|TRBJ1-2|-|TRBD1
CASSSTGTARGYTF
TGTGCCAGCAGCTCAACCGGGACAGCGCGCGGCTACACCTTC
>TRBV5-1|TRBJ2-3|once|TRBD2
CASSSSSGGSTDTQYF
TGCGCCAGCAGCTCATCTAGCGGGGGGAGCACAGATACGCAGTATTTT
>TRBV4-2|TRBJ1-1|-|-
CASSQAGLGREGTEAFF
TGTGCCAGCAGCCAAGCGGGCCTTGGCAGGGAGGGCACTGAAGCTTTCTTT
>TRBV10-3|TRBJ1-2|-|-
CAIGADSNYGYTF
TGTGCCATCGGGGCGGATTCTAACTATGGCTACACCTTC
>TRBV9|TRBJ1-1|-|-
CASSTSGFSEAFF
TGTGCCAGCAGCACTAGTGGGTTCTCTGAAGCTTTCTTT
>TRBV15|TRBJ1-5|-|-
CATSRDRAMNQPQHF
TGTGCCACCAGCAGAGACAGGGCGATGAATCAGCCCCAGCATTTT
>TRBV9|TRBJ2-3|-|-
CASSAAYSSTDTQYF
TGTGCCAGCAGCGCGGCATACAGCAGCACAGATACGCAGTATTTT
>TRBV6-1|TRBJ2-7|-|TRBD1
CASSETGGAYEQYF
TGTGCCAGCAGTGAGACAGGGGGCGCGTACGAGCAGTACTTC
>TRBV18|TRBJ1-5|-|-
CASSPTDSNQPQHF
TGTGCCAGCTCACCGACAGATAGCAATCAGCCCCAGCATTTT
>TRBV5-1|TRBJ2-7|few|TRBD2
CASAAGIESYEQYF
TGCGCCAGCGCAGCGGGGATTGAATCCTACGAGCAGTACTTC
>TRBV14|TRBJ1-1|-|-
CASRPTGSNTEAFF
TGTGCCAGCAGACCGACAGGATCAAACACTGAAGCTTTCTTT
>TRBV18|TRBJ1-3|-|TRBD1
CASSPNTGTGAGNTIYF
TGTGCCAGCTCACCAAATACCGGGACAGGGGCTGGAAACACCATATATTTT
>TRBV13|TRBJ1-4|-|-
CASSQRGEKLFF
TGTGCCAGCAGCCAACGGGGTGAAAAACTGTTTTTT
>TRBV27|TRBJ1-1|-|-
CASSSEGVTEAFF
TGTGCCAGCAGTTCAGAAGGGGTCACTGAAGCTTTCTTT
>TRBV6-1|TRBJ1-2|-|TRBD1
CASSLGQGGYGYTF
TGTGCCAGCAGTCTCGGACAGGGTGGATATGGCTACACCTTC
>TRBV10-3|TRBJ2-5|once|TRBD2
CAISHGGAEETQYF
TGTGCCATTTCACACGGGGGGGCCGAGGAGACCCAGTACTTC
>TRBV5-4|TRBJ2-3|-|TRBD1
CASSLLDRAVDTQYF
TGTGCCAGCAGTCTGTTGGACAGGGCGGTAGATACGCAGTATTTT
>TRBV19|TRBJ2-4|few|TRBD1
CASSILWTGVAKNIQYF
TGTGCCAGTAGTATACTCTGGACAGGGGTGGCCAAAAACATTCAGTACTTC
>TRBV6-6|TRBJ2-2|-|-
CASSLGGAGELFF
TGTGCCAGCAGTTTAGGTGGAGCCGGGGAGCTGTTTTTT
>TRBV5-6|TRBJ1-2|-|-
CASSLGVQGYYGYTF
TGTGCCAGCAGCTTGGGGGTACAGGGTTACTATGGCTACACCTTC
>TRBV15|TRBJ1-2|-|TRBD1
CATSRGTGIYGYTF
TGTGCCACCAGCAGGGGGACAGGCATCTATGGCTACACCTTC
>TRBV5-6|TRBJ1-1|-|TRBD1
CASSPWTGWKNTEAFF
TGTGCCAGCAGCCCTTGGACAGGGTGGAAGAACACTGAAGCTTTCTTT
>TRBV4-1|TRBJ1-2|few|-
CASRGGFGYGYTF
TGCGCCAGCAGGGGAGGTTTCGGGTATGGCTACACCTTC
>TRBV19|TRBJ2-5|-|TRBD2
CASSTAGGPETQYF
TGTGCCAGTAGTACCGCGGGGGGCCCAGAGACCCAGTACTTC
>TRBV27|TRBJ1-2|-|-
CASSLNRVNYGYTF
TGTGCCAGCAGTTTAAACAGGGTTAACTATGGCTACACCTTC
>TRBV29-1|TRBJ2-7|-|TRBD1
CSVELDRVVGEQYF
TGCAGCGTTGAACTGGACAGGGTCGTCGGCGAGCAGTACTTC
>TRBV6-4|TRBJ2-7|-|-
CASSGGGGGPHEQYF
TGTGCCAGCAGTGGAGGGGGAGGGGGACCTCACGAGCAGTACTTC
>TRBV29-1|TRBJ2-7|-|TRBD1
CSVAGGQGAYEQYF
TGCAGCGTTGCTGGGGGACAGGGGGCCTACGAGCAGTACTTC
>TRBV5-1|TRBJ1-1|few|-
CASSPFGPEAFF
TGCGCCAGCAGCCCTTTTGGGCCTGAAGCTTTCTTT